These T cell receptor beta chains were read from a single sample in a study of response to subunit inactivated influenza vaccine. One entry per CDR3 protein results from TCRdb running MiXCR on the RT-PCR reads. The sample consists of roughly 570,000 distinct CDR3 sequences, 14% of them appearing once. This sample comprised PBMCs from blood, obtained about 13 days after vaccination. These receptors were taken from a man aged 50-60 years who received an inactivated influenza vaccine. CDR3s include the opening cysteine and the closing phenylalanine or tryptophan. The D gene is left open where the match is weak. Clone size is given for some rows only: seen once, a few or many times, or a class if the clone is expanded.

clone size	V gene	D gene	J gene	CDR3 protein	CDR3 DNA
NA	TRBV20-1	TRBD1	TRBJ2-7	CSARFARTGVHEQYF	TGCAGTGCTAGATTCGCCCGGACAGGGGTTCACGAGCAGTACTTC
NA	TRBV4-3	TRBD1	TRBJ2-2	CASSPGTGYANTGELFF	TGCGCCAGCAGCCCCGGGACAGGGTATGCGAACACCGGGGAGCTGTTTTTT
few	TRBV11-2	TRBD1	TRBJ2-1	CASSDKTGGVPMTYNEQFF	TGTGCCAGCAGCGACAAGACAGGGGGCGTCCCCATGACGTACAATGAGCAGTTCTTC
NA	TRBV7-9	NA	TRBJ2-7	CASSAGLPAEQYF	TGTGCCAGCAGCGCGGGACTTCCCGCCGAGCAGTACTTC
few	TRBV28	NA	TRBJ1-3	CASSAVGPIYF	TGTGCCAGCAGCGCGGTGGGGCCCATATATTTT
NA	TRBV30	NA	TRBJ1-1	CAWSVQLNTEAFF	TGTGCCTGGAGTGTACAACTCAACACTGAAGCTTTCTTT
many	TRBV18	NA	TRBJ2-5	CASSPPALKETQYF	TGTGCCAGCTCACCACCGGCCCTAAAAGAGACCCAGTACTTC
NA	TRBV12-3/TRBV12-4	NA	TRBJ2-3	CASSPVSTDTQYF	TGTGCCAGCAGCCCAGTCAGCACAGATACGCAGTATTTT
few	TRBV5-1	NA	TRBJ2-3	CASSLQSAGSGTDTQYF	TGCGCCAGCAGCTTGCAGTCAGCGGGCAGTGGGACAGATACGCAGTATTTT
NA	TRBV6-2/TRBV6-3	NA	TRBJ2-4	CASAPFGTAKNIQYF	TGTGCCAGCGCTCCGTTCGGAACAGCCAAAAACATTCAGTACTTC
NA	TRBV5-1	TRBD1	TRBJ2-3	CASSRRQGNTDTQYF	TGCGCCAGCAGCCGGAGACAGGGAAACACAGATACGCAGTATTTT
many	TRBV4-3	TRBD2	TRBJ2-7	CASSQDHWGGYEQYF	TGCGCCAGCAGCCAAGATCACTGGGGGGGGTACGAGCAGTACTTC
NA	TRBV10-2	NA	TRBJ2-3	CASSTLQLSLTDTQYF	TGCGCCAGCAGTACCCTCCAGTTATCCCTCACAGATACGCAGTATTTT
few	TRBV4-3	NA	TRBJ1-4	CASSQERRSNEKLFF	TGCGCCAGCAGCCAAGAGAGGCGTTCTAATGAAAAACTGTTTTTT
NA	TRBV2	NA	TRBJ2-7	CASTMGRIYEQYF	TGTGCCAGCACCATGGGACGGATCTACGAGCAGTACTTC
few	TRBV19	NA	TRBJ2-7	CASSIILQPYEQYF	TGTGCCAGTAGTATAATCCTCCAACCCTACGAGCAGTACTTC
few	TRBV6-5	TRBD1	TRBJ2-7	CASSYGQGALGEQYF	TGTGCCAGCAGTTACGGGCAGGGGGCGTTAGGCGAGCAGTACTTC
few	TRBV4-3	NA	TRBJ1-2	CASSLAPGSAGYTF	TGCGCCAGCAGCCTCGCTCCGGGGAGTGCAGGCTACACCTTC
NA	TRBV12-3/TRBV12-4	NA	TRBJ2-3	CASSPESGLGDTQYF	TGTGCCAGCAGTCCCGAAAGTGGTCTCGGAGATACGCAGTATTTT
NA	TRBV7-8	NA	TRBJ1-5	CASSLRWSHRGPQEQPQHF	TGTGCCAGCAGCTTGCGTTGGTCTCACCGGGGTCCTCAGGAGCAGCCCCAGCATTTT
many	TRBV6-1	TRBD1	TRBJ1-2	CASILTGGPYGYTF	TGTGCCAGCATCCTTACAGGGGGGCCTTATGGCTACACCTTC
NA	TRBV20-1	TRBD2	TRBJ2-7	CSAIREVYEQYF	TGCAGTGCTATCCGGGAGGTCTACGAGCAGTACTTC
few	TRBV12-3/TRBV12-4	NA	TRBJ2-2	CASSSVRGRRTGELFF	TGTGCCAGCAGTTCCGTCCGGGGCAGGCGCACCGGGGAGCTGTTTTTT
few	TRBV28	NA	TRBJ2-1	CASKSGGNEQFF	TGTGCCAGCAAATCAGGGGGGAATGAGCAGTTCTTC
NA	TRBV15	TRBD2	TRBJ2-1	CATSAGLAGSYYNEQFF	TGTGCCACCAGCGCCGGACTAGCGGGATCATACTACAATGAGCAGTTCTTC
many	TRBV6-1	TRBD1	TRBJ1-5	CASSGTGYSNQPQHF	TGTGCCAGCAGCGGGACAGGCTATAGCAATCAGCCCCAGCATTTT
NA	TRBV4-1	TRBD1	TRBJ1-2	CASSQVWTGVLMNSGYTF	TGCGCCAGCAGCCAAGTATGGACAGGGGTTCTAATGAACTCGGGCTACACCTTC
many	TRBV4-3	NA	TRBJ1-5	CASSQRAQGPQHF	TGCGCCAGCAGCCAAAGGGCGCAGGGGCCCCAGCATTTT
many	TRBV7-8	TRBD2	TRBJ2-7	CASSSGLAGGPDSYEQYF	TGTGCCAGCAGCTCGGGACTAGCGGGAGGCCCTGACTCCTACGAGCAGTACTTC
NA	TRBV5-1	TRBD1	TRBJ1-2	CASSFHRGFGYTF	TGCGCCAGCAGCTTCCACAGGGGTTTTGGCTACACCTTC
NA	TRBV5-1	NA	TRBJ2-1	CASGEGGNEQFF	TGCGCCAGCGGCGAAGGGGGCAATGAGCAGTTCTTC
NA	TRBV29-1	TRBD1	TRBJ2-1	CSGAGTGVGNEQFF	TGCAGCGGCGCCGGGACAGGGGTGGGCAATGAGCAGTTCTTC
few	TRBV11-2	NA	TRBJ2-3	CASSIGRNTDTQYF	TGTGCCAGCAGCATTGGACGGAACACAGATACGCAGTATTTT
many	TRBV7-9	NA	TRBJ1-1	CASTVMNTEAFF	TGTGCCAGCACCGTGATGAACACTGAAGCTTTCTTT
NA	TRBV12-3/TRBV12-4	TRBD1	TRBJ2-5	CASSPRQGRSETQYF	TGTGCCAGCAGCCCAAGACAGGGGCGGTCAGAGACCCAGTACTTC
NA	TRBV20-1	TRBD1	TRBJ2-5	CSTGQGTPEQYF	TGCAGTACGGGACAGGGGACCCCAGAACAGTACTTC
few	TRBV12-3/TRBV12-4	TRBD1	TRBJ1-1	CASSPGQGVNTEAFF	TGTGCCAGCAGTCCGGGACAGGGAGTGAACACTGAAGCTTTCTTT
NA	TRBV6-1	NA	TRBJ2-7	CASLLGSYEQYF	TGTGCCAGCCTGTTGGGTTCCTACGAGCAGTACTTC
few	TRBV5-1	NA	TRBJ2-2	CASSLEGSNTGELFF	TGCGCCAGCAGCTTGGAGGGTTCGAACACCGGGGAGCTGTTTTTT
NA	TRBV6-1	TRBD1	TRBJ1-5	CASRSVTGGYQPQHF	TGTGCCAGCAGAAGTGTGACAGGGGGTTATCAGCCCCAGCATTTT
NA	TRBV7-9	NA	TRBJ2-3	CASSLAHRGGSTDTQYF	TGTGCCAGCAGCTTAGCACACCGGGGTGGGAGCACAGATACGCAGTATTTT
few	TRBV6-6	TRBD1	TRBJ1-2	CASSQDRIYGYTF	TGTGCCAGCAGTCAGGACAGGATCTATGGCTACACCTTC
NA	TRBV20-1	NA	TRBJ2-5	CSARGGGETQYF	TGCAGTGCTAGAGGGGGCGGGGAGACCCAGTACTTC
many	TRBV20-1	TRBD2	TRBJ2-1	CSARGGSNNEQFF	TGCAGTGCTAGAGGCGGGAGCAACAATGAGCAGTTCTTC